A single sample gave rise to the 3 T cell receptor beta chains below, sequenced in a study of blood T cells in healthy people across ages. Next came a second PCR, run for about 6 to 12 cycles, which used a sample-barcoded 5' primer along with a J-beta primer mix. TCRdb ran MiXCR on the 5' RACE reads and lists one entry per CDR3 protein. The sample has 1.5 million to 2 million distinct CDR3 sequences; roughly 50% are singletons. Sequencing was carried out using blood. Receptor source: a woman aged 40 to 50 in good health.

The chain is built from TRBV27 and TRBJ2-7; TRBD1 matches at 7 bases. V gave up 3 bases and J gave up 3 bases; unmatched junction bases: 8. The CDR3 length is 15 residues. CDR1 and CDR2 from the germline V gene are MNHEY and SMNVEV (reference sequence). DNA of the CDR3: TGTGCCAGCAGTTTGTGGACAGGATCCTTCTACGAGCAGTACTTC. It specifies CASSLWTGSFYEQYF.

The gene calls are TRBV11-2 and TRBJ2-5; D unresolved. V was clipped by 1 base and J by 2 bases, with 17 bases between them. The CDR3 runs to 17 residues. Germline lookup yields CDR1 SGHAT and CDR2 FQNNGV. The CDR3 loop is CASSLGPSYDDQETQYF. CDR3 coding DNA: TGTGCCAGCAGCTTAGGTCCCTCCTACGACGATCAAGAGACCCAGTACTTC.

V and J are TRBV5-1 and TRBJ2-1, with D unresolved. Germline V lookup: CDR1 SGHRS, CDR2 YFSETQ. V was trimmed by 4 bases and J by 5 bases, leaving 10 bases between them. This CDR3 has 13 residues. The CDR3 is CASSRIGNNEQFF. In DNA form, the CDR3 reads TGCGCCAGCAGCAGGATTGGGAACAATGAGCAGTTCTTC.